A single sample gave rise to the 20 T cell receptor beta chains below, sequenced in a study of cytomegalovirus exposure and HLA in healthy donors. Primers: 60 Vbeta forward and 13 Jbeta reverse. TCRdb's copy holds only in-frame clones and misses some; the assay was immunoSEQ multiplex PCR. The profile shows some 190,000 clones, roughly four fifths of them singletons. The sample was PBMCs. These receptors were obtained from a woman younger than 45 in good health and CMV-seropositive.

This chain joins TRBV2 and TRBJ2-5; a possible D gene is TRBD2 (6 bases). Germline V lookup: CDR1 SNHLY, CDR2 FYNNEI. Trimming stripped 3 bases from V and 5 bases from J, with 16 bases between. CDR3 length equals 15 residues. CDR3 loop: CASSEFSSADETQYF. The DNA of the CDR3 is TGTGCCAGCAGTGAGTTTTCTAGCGCCGACGAGACCCAGTACTTC.

This chain links TRBV28 with TRBJ1-5, with TRBD1 matching 8 bases. Germline V gene sequence: CDR1 MDHEN, CDR2 SYDVKM. The CDR3 spans 15 residues. V was clipped by 0 bases and J by 3 bases; unmatched bases: 1. The CDR3 coding sequence is TGTGCCAGCAGTTTATGGACAGGGGACAATCAGCCCCAGCATTTT. Translating it yields CASSLWTGDNQPQHF.

The V gene is TRBV7-9, the J gene TRBJ2-7, with 11 bases fitting TRBD2. The CDR3 covers 17 residues. The germline V gene encodes CDR1 SEHNR and CDR2 FQNEAQ (reference sequence). V dropped 5 bases and J dropped 7; count of bases not matched to a gene: 16. The CDR3, as DNA: TGTGCCAGCAGCCCCGGGACTAGCGGACTTGGGGCGGGGGAGCAGTACTTC. The encoded protein is CASSPGTSGLGAGEQYF.

The rearrangement links TRBV5-5 to TRBJ1-2; D is ambiguous. CDR1 is SGHKS and CDR2 is YYEKEE in the germline V gene (reference sequence). The length of the CDR3 is 15 residues. The V end was cut by 1 base, the J end by 1 base, with 11 bases between. CDR3 in DNA: TGTGCCAGCAGCTTGCAACCGGAGATTAACTATGGCTACACCTTC. This sequence encodes CASSLQPEINYGYTF.

The chain carries TRBV18 and TRBJ2-1, with D perhaps matching TRBD1 (6 bases). CDR1 and CDR2 from the germline V gene are KGHSH and LQKENI. The CDR3 sequence is 16 residues long. Trimming pared 1 base from V and 4 bases from J, leaving 14 bases between. In DNA form, the CDR3 reads TGTGCCAGCTCACCACTTATTGGGGACAAATACAATGAGCAGTTCTTC. Protein sequence: CASSPLIGDKYNEQFF.

This chain links TRBV27 with TRBJ2-3; 8 positions agree with TRBD1. After removal of 6 bases from V and 3 bases from J, the junction contained 11 bases not matched to a gene. The germline gives CDR1 MNHEY, CDR2 SMNVEV (reference sequence). The CDR3 consists of 16 residues. CDR3 in amino acids: CASRQIGDRITDTQYF. In DNA, the CDR3 is TGTGCCAGCAGGCAGATCGGGGACAGGATAACAGATACGCAGTATTTT.

The chain is built from TRBV5-4 and TRBJ2-1; a weak D match, TRBD2 (6 bases). This CDR3 region has 16 residues. V shed 4 bases and J shed 7 bases, with 21 bases lying between them. The V gene's germline CDR1 is SGHNT and CDR2 YYREEE (reference sequence). CDR3 bases: TGTGCCAGCAGCACTGACCGACTAGTTCGCTGGAATGAGCAGTTCTTC. Protein: CASSTDRLVRWNEQFF.

CDR3 sequence: CAWSTAGQQYF. CDR3 coding DNA: TGTGCCTGGAGTACTGCCGGTCAGCAGTACTTC. The chain is built from TRBV30 and TRBJ2-7, with unresolved D. The CDR3 sequence is 11 residues long. Germline V gives CDR1 GTSNPN, CDR2 SVGIG (reference sequence). V shed 2 bases and J shed 8 bases, with 10 bases lying between them. The entire variable domain, with the rest obtained from reference TRBV30 and TRBJ2-7, is as follows: SQTIHQWPATLVQPVGSPLSLECTVEGTSNPNLYWYRQAAGRGLQLLFYSVGIGQISSEVPQNLSASRPQDRQFILSSKKLLLSDSGFYLCAWSTAGQQYFGPGTRLTVT.

The J gene is TRBJ2-2, the V gene TRBV7-8; the D gene is possibly TRBD1 (6 bases). V lost 5 bases, J lost 0 bases, and 19 bases lay in between. The CDR3 contains 18 residues. CDR1 and CDR2 from the germline V gene are SGHVS and FQNEAQ. CDR3 region: CASSLKTGMNANTGELFF. As DNA, the CDR3 is TGTGCCAGCAGCCTTAAAACAGGGATGAACGCGAACACCGGGGAGCTGTTTTTT.

The J gene is TRBJ1-4, the V gene TRBV7-2, with D hard to call. V was cut by 5 bases and J by 0 bases, with 13 bases left in between. Germline CDR1 and CDR2: SGHTA and FQGNSA. The CDR3 totals 16 residues. The CDR3 nucleotides read TGTGCCAGCAGCCCCGGAGGCAGCTCAACTAATGAAAAACTGTTTTTT. Its protein product is CASSPGGSSTNEKLFF. The full variable domain, its missing parts supplied by reference TRBV7-2 and TRBJ1-4, is GAGVSQSPSNKVTEKGKDVELRCDPISGHTALYWYRQSLGQGLEFLIYFQGNSAPDKSGLPSDRFSAERTGGSVSTLTIQRTQQEDSAVYLCASSPGGSSTNEKLFFGSGTQLSVL.

In this sample, this clone turned up a few times. V gene TRBV5-6 combines with J gene TRBJ1-1; 8 nucleotides agree with TRBD1. Germline V gives CDR1 SGHDT, CDR2 YYEEEE. V shed 1 base, J shed 4 bases, and the junction held 6 bases outside the gene matches. This CDR3 has 15 residues. The DNA for the CDR3 is TGTGCCAGCAGCTTGAGTCTGACAGGGGCCACTGAAGCTTTCTTT. It yields the protein CASSLSLTGATEAFF.

The chain recombines TRBV2 with TRBJ1-5; D is perhaps TRBD1 (5 bases). The CDR3 is 13 residues long. The germline gives CDR1 SNHLY, CDR2 FYNNEI. V dropped 2 bases and J dropped 7 bases, with 9 bases sitting between them. CDR3 sequence reads: CASSEQGNQPQHF. CDR3 DNA sequence: TGTGCCAGCAGTGAACAGGGAAACCAGCCCCAGCATTTT.

This sequence joins TRBV2 and TRBJ2-3; 13 nucleotides agree with TRBD2. The CDR3 sequence is 18 residues long. V lost 4 bases, J lost 4 bases, and 11 bases stayed unmatched. Per germline, CDR1 SNHLY and CDR2 FYNNEI. CDR3 protein: CASSAGTSGIRGPDTQYF. In nucleotides, the CDR3 is TGTGCCAGCAGTGCTGGGACTAGCGGGATCCGGGGACCAGATACGCAGTATTTT.

The gene calls are TRBV18 and TRBJ1-6, with 8 bases fitting TRBD1. V lost 2 bases, J lost 5 bases, and 8 bases stayed unmatched. The CDR3 extends over 17 amino acids. The germline gives CDR1 KGHSH, CDR2 LQKENI. CDR3 sequence reads: CASSPLSGGVNNSPLHF. CDR3 sequence (DNA): TGTGCCAGCTCACCATTGTCAGGGGGCGTCAATAATTCACCCCTCCACTTT.

The chain couples TRBV19 to TRBJ2-2; 8 bases map to TRBD1. This CDR3 is built from 14 residues. CDR1 and CDR2 from the germline V gene are LNHDA and SQIVND (reference sequence). The V and J ends lost 4 bases and 3 bases, in that order; junction bases with no gene match: 1. The CDR3 loop reads CASSKTGDTGELFF. CDR3 nucleotide sequence: TGTGCCAGTAGTAAGACAGGGGACACCGGGGAGCTGTTTTTT.

The chain carries TRBV1 and TRBJ2-5; TRBD2 was called by the table and not checked on the DNA. TRBV1 corresponds to a pseudogene. This CDR3 comprises 17 residues. CDR3 nucleotides: TGCACCAGCAGCCAAGATGGGAGGCTAGCGGGAGGGGAGACCCAGTACTTC. Translating it yields CTSSQDGRLAGGETQYF.

This clone has more than one count but fewer than ten. The chain carries TRBV7-2 and TRBJ1-3; no firm D call. CDR1 and CDR2 (germline): SGHTA, FQGNSA. Trimming shortened V by 5 bases and J by 4 bases, and 12 bases separated the two germline ends. This CDR3 has 14 amino acids. DNA for the CDR3: TGTGCCAGCAGCCTCGGGTCGGGGGGAAACACCATATATTTT. Amino acid sequence: CASSLGSGGNTIYF.

The J gene is TRBJ2-5, the V gene TRBV7-2, with 8 positions matching TRBD2. The DNA end is more similar to TRBJ2-7, so the J call may be wrong. The CDR3 length is 14 residues. Germline V lookup: CDR1 SGHTA, CDR2 FQGNSA. This CDR3 is CASSLNPGGNEQYF. CDR3 DNA sequence: TGTGCCAGCAGCTTGAACCCGGGGGGGAACGAGCAGTACTTC.

The chain couples TRBV6-5 to TRBJ1-2; TRBD1 might be the D (6 bases). The V gene's germline CDR1 is MNHEY and CDR2 SVGAGI. With 4 bases removed from V and 4 bases from J, the gap between germline ends came to 13 bases. This CDR3 is 14 amino acids long. This chain's CDR3 is CASSSPGGSYGYTF. CDR3 DNA: TGTGCCAGCAGTTCGCCTGGGGGCAGCTATGGCTACACCTTC.

The genes are TRBV9 and TRBJ2-3; a weak D match, TRBD2 (5 bases). V dropped 2 bases and J dropped 6 bases, with 10 bases sitting between them. Germline CDR1 SGDLS, CDR2 YYNGEE. The CDR3 runs to 13 residues. CDR3 in amino acids: CASSVLSGDTQYF. Here the CDR3 DNA reads TGTGCCAGCAGCGTTCTTTCGGGGGATACGCAGTATTTT.